This T cell receptor beta chain emerged from a study of T cells after posttransplantation cyclophosphamide. Note on this clone: Its antigen remains unknown.

Data came from immunoSEQ multiplex PCR; TCRdb stores just in-frame clones and leaves some out. There are about 27,000 clones in the sample, none observed a single time. Study-level results: Tissue-infiltrating T cells from skin or gut overlapped little with blood T cells. Recipient CMV seropositivity and CMV reactivation strongly tracked TRB clonality. Later blood repertoires were often dominated by clones from the donor CD8+ memory compartment.

Germline V gives CDR1 SGHRS, CDR2 YFSETQ. The CDR3 is made up of 17 amino acids. V lost 4 bases and J lost 5; bases outside the gene matches: 9. A marrow graft followed busulfan-fludarabine conditioning, with cyclophosphamide on days +3 and +4. This clonotype was obtained from a male patient between 18 and 35 years old who received an allogeneic stem cell transplant from a related donor, was CMV-positive, and had no GVHD. Some T cells may possibly be graft donor cells. Specimen: PBMCs, collected after allogeneic stem cell transplant with posttransplant cyclophosphamide. The chain couples TRBV5-1 to TRBJ2-3; 14 nucleotides match TRBD2. The DNA for the CDR3 is TGCGCCAGCAGCCACCGACTAGCGGGAGGGCCAGGAGATACGCAGTATTTT. Protein product: CASSHRLAGGPGDTQYF.